The 21 T cell receptor beta chains below were found in one sample sequenced in a study of OX40 agonist ivuxolimab in advanced cancers. The assay was immunoSEQ multiplex PCR, and TCRdb's table has in-frame clones only and misses some. Here the sample spans tens of thousands of clones, roughly 82% being singletons. This sample comprised CD4+ or CD8+ T cells sorted from blood, obtained in a trial of the OX40 agonist ivuxolimab. These receptors originate from an adult with an advanced solid tumor such as melanoma, head and neck, liver or kidney cancer.

V is TRBV7-9 and J is TRBJ2-3; D ambiguous. The CDR3 covers 14 residues. Germline V lookup: CDR1 SEHNR, CDR2 FQNEAQ (reference sequence). V lost 6 bases and J 0 bases, leaving 10 bases between the germline ends. CDR3 sequence (DNA): TGTGCCAGCAGAACCCAGGCTAGCACAGATACGCAGTATTTT. Its protein is CASRTQASTDTQYF.

V and J are TRBV5-4 and TRBJ2-1, with 8 bases that match TRBD2. Germline lookup yields CDR1 SGHNT and CDR2 YYREEE (reference sequence). V gave up 0 bases and J gave up 7 bases; unmatched junction bases: 6. The CDR3 has 15 residues. This CDR3 is CASSLVAGLSNEQFF. The DNA for the CDR3 is TGTGCCAGCAGCTTGGTAGCGGGACTGTCGAATGAGCAGTTCTTC.

CDR3 sequence: CASSTQGEAFF. CDR3 sequence (DNA): TGTGCCAGTAGTACCCAGGGTGAAGCTTTCTTT. The genes are TRBV19 and TRBJ1-1; a weak D match, TRBD1 (5 bases). Between the trimmed V and J ends, which lost 4 bases and 7 bases, there was a span of 7 bases. Germline loops: CDR1 LNHDA, CDR2 SQIVND (reference sequence). This CDR3 has 11 amino acids.

V and J are TRBV19 and TRBJ2-2; D remains unclear. The V end lost 1 base, the J end lost 1 base, and 7 bases lay between the germline ends. CDR1 is LNHDA, CDR2 SQIVND, per germline (reference sequence). The CDR3 has 15 amino acids. Written as DNA, the CDR3 is TGTGCCAGTAGTATAGGTACTATGAACACCGGGGAGCTGTTTTTT. Translation gives CASSIGTMNTGELFF.

The gene calls are TRBV15 and TRBJ2-7; D not certain. This CDR3 is built from 13 residues. The V and J ends lost 11 bases and 1 base respectively, with 15 bases between them. Per the germline V gene, CDR1 is LNHNV and CDR2 is YYDKDF (reference sequence). Here the CDR3 DNA reads TGTGCCTCTTCGGACGGCTATTCCTACGAGCAGTACTTC. As protein: CASSDGYSYEQYF. The full variable domain, with the rest looked up from reference TRBV15 and TRBJ2-7, is DAMVIQNPRYQVTQFGKPVTLSCSQTLNHNVMYWYQQKSSQAPKLLFHYYDKDFNNEADTPDNFQSRRPNTSFCFLDIRSPGLGDTAMYLCASSDGYSYEQYFGPGTRLTVT.

This clone has just one count. This chain uses TRBV6-5 with TRBJ1-5, with 8 positions matching TRBD1. The junction had 6 bases not matched to a gene; V was cut back by 5 bases and J by 6 bases. The CDR3 contains 14 residues. CDR1 and CDR2 from the germline V gene are MNHEY and SVGAGI. CDR3 DNA sequence: TGTGCCAGCAGTCTGACAGGGGAGGCTCAGCCCCAGCATTTT. Its protein is CASSLTGEAQPQHF.

This clone has a single count. This chain connects TRBV6-5 to TRBJ1-2, with 7 bases aligning to TRBD1. Looked up from germline, CDR1 is MNHEY and CDR2 is SVGAGI. There are 12 residues in the CDR3. V shed 10 bases, J shed 8 bases, and the junction held 10 bases outside the gene matches. DNA for the CDR3: TGTGCCACCACCGGGACAGCGAGAGGCTACACCTTC. It is translated as CATTGTARGYTF.

The chain couples TRBV28 to TRBJ1-2; 8 bases are shared with TRBD1. The germline gives CDR1 MDHEN, CDR2 SYDVKM. This CDR3 is 17 amino acids long. The J segment lost 4 bases and the V segment lost 4 bases, leaving 14 bases of the junction unmatched. CDR3 loop: CASSSDPQGAQGYGYTF. DNA for the CDR3: TGTGCCAGCAGTTCCGACCCCCAGGGGGCGCAGGGCTATGGCTACACCTTC.

This clone was seen a single time. This rearrangement joins TRBV10-2 to TRBJ1-2, with D unclear. CDR1 WSHSY and CDR2 SAAADI come from the germline V gene. The germline V and J ends were trimmed by 7 bases and 4 bases, with 22 bases remaining between them. This CDR3 is built from 16 residues. CDR3 in DNA: TGCGCCAGCACCCAACCCCCCGGGTCGGGCCGCTATGGCTACACCTTC. It translates to CASTQPPGSGRYGYTF.

The V gene is TRBV19, the J gene TRBJ2-1; 8 nucleotides align to TRBD2. This CDR3 contains 15 residues. Germline trimming cut 6 bases from V and 4 bases from J; bases unmatched to any gene: 8. CDR1 is LNHDA, CDR2 SQIVND, per germline (reference sequence). DNA of the CDR3: TGTGCCAGTAGCCGACTGGCGGGAGGTTACAATGAGCAGTTCTTC. It encodes CASSRLAGGYNEQFF.

The chain joins TRBV12-5 to TRBJ1-1; D uncertain. V gave up 1 base and J gave up 7 bases, with 13 bases separating them. The CDR3 contains 14 residues. Germline V gives CDR1 LGHNT, CDR2 FRNRAP. The CDR3 sequence is CASGLGGKRNEAFF. The CDR3 nucleotides read TGTGCTAGTGGTTTGGGAGGGAAGCGAAATGAAGCTTTCTTT.

The chain is built from TRBV5-1 and TRBJ2-1, with D perhaps matching TRBD1 or TRBD2 (5 bases each). From germline, CDR1 is SGHRS and CDR2 YFSETQ. The V end was cut by 6 bases, the J end by 6 bases, with 16 bases between. The CDR3 length is 14 residues. CDR3 loop: CASKEGQLVNEQFF. For the CDR3, the DNA is TGCGCCAGCAAAGAAGGACAACTAGTCAATGAGCAGTTCTTC.

The CDR3 DNA sequence: TGTGCCAGCAGCCAAGGTCCCGGGGAGCTGTTTTTT. This translates into CASSQGPGELFF. This chain joins TRBV11-3 and TRBJ2-2; D unclear. The CDR3 spans 12 residues. Trimming shortened V by 5 bases and J by 6 bases, and 7 bases separated the two germline ends. Germline assignment: CDR1 SGHNT and CDR2 YENEEA. Complete variable domain (other parts from reference TRBV11-3 and TRBJ2-2): EAGVVQSPRYKIIEKKQPVAFWCNPISGHNTLYWYLQNLGQGPELLIRYENEEAVDDSQLPKDRFSAERLKGVDSTLKIQPAELGDSAVYLCASSQGPGELFFGEGSRLTVL.

This clone is termed medium-sized. The V and J genes are TRBV28 and TRBJ1-2, with TRBD1 identical over 7 bases. Germline V gene data show CDR1 as MDHEN and CDR2 as SYDVKM. With 3 bases clipped from V and 0 bases from J, the junction kept 7 bases outside the gene matches. This CDR3 has 16 residues. DNA of the CDR3: TGTGCCAGCAGTTTGGGGAGGGGGCCTACTAACTATGGCTACACCTTC. This encodes CASSLGRGPTNYGYTF.

This chain links TRBV30 with TRBJ2-7; 12 bases map to TRBD1. This CDR3 region has 14 residues. CDR1 is GTSNPN, CDR2 SVGIG, per germline (reference sequence). J lost 12 bases, V lost 0 bases, and 9 bases had no gene match. DNA of the CDR3: TGTGCCTGGAGTGTTCCGGGACAGGGGGCCTCTTCGTACTTC. Translated: CAWSVPGQGASSYF. Variable domain in full (rest from reference TRBV30 and TRBJ2-7): SQTIHQWPATLVQPVGSPLSLECTVEGTSNPNLYWYRQAAGRGLQLLFYSVGIGQISSEVPQNLSASRPQDRQFILSSKKLLLSDSGFYLCAWSVPGQGASSYFGPGTRLTVT.

The rearrangement joins TRBV4-1 to TRBJ1-5, with 9 bases that match TRBD1. The CDR3 consists of 18 residues. In germline, CDR1 is MGHRA, CDR2 YSYEKL. V was pared by 1 base and J by 6 bases, with 13 bases of the junction left unmatched. In DNA, the CDR3 is TGCGCCAGCAGCCAAGGGACAGGGGCTTTCCGCGGAAGTCAGCCCCAGCATTTT. It encodes CASSQGTGAFRGSQPQHF.

The chain combines TRBV2 with TRBJ2-7, with D maybe TRBD1 (6 bases). The V gene lost 6 bases and the J gene lost 0 bases, with 21 bases spanning the gap. CDR3 size: 17 residues. Germline V gene data show CDR1 as SNHLY and CDR2 as FYNNEI. For the CDR3, the DNA is TGTGCCAGCAGCCGAGAACAGGGTTTAAGGACCTCCTACGAGCAGTACTTC. This sequence encodes CASSREQGLRTSYEQYF.

The genes are TRBV19 and TRBJ2-1; D is undetermined. V was trimmed by 5 bases and J by 5 bases, leaving 13 bases between them. CDR1 LNHDA and CDR2 SQIVND come from the germline V gene (reference sequence). The CDR3 extends over 14 amino acids. CDR3 sequence reads: CASSSYSRNNEQFF. In DNA, the CDR3 is TGTGCCAGTAGTTCCTACTCCCGTAACAATGAGCAGTTCTTC.

The gene calls are TRBV7-9 and TRBJ1-2, with TRBD1 identical over 9 bases. This CDR3 comprises 16 residues. V was clipped by 1 base and J by 6 bases; unmatched bases: 9. CDR1 and CDR2 (germline): SEHNR, FQNEAQ (reference sequence). The CDR3 reads CASSLGDREGPHGYTF. In nucleotides, the CDR3 is TGTGCCAGCAGCTTAGGGGACAGGGAAGGTCCCCATGGCTACACCTTC.

This clone was seen more than once but under ten times. This sequence joins TRBV2 and TRBJ1-1; D unclear. With 4 bases removed from V and 2 bases from J, the gap between germline ends came to 8 bases. This CDR3 has 13 amino acids. In germline, CDR1 is SNHLY, CDR2 FYNNEI. The CDR3 spells CASSVKGNTEAFF. The CDR3 nucleotides read TGTGCCAGCAGTGTAAAGGGCAACACTGAAGCTTTCTTT.

V gene TRBV10-2 combines with J gene TRBJ2-7; no clear D. Trimming took off 8 bases at V and 0 bases at J, with 8 bases between the two ends. CDR1 is WSHSY and CDR2 is SAAADI in the germline V gene. The CDR3 spans 12 residues. This chain's CDR3 is CASGPGSYEQYF. CDR3 coding DNA: TGCGCCAGCGGACCCGGCTCCTACGAGCAGTACTTC.